This is a list of T cell receptor beta chains from one sample in a study of radiation and T cells in renal cell carcinoma. Assay: immunoSEQ multiplex PCR; the TCRdb copy retains only in-frame clones and omits some. This sample has 150,000 or so clones; 88% occur once, and the top ten carry over 9%. This specimen was blood, taken from a patient whose treatment included radiotherapy and nephrectomy. These receptors were obtained from a woman between 45 and 65 years old with renal cell carcinoma. Both conserved end residues are part of each CDR3. D genes are given only for firm matches. Rows give clone size only sometimes, using once, few, many, or a class for an expanded clone.

v_gene: TRBV18
j_gene: TRBJ2-5
abundance: -
d_gene: -
CDR3aa: CASSPSSNEETQYF
CDR3nt: TGTGCCAGCTCACCATCGTCCAATGAGGAGACCCAGTACTTC

v_gene: TRBV11-3
j_gene: TRBJ1-1
abundance: -
d_gene: -
CDR3aa: CASSLQAGGNTEAFF
CDR3nt: TGTGCCAGCAGCTTACAGGCAGGTGGGAACACTGAAGCTTTCTTT

v_gene: TRBV2
j_gene: TRBJ2-3
abundance: -
d_gene: TRBD2
CDR3aa: CASSEARRGAKYF
CDR3nt: TGTGCCAGCAGTGAAGCGCGGCGGGGGGCCAAGTATTTT

v_gene: TRBV5-1
j_gene: TRBJ2-2
abundance: -
d_gene: -
CDR3aa: CASSPAQGSTGELFF
CDR3nt: TGCGCCAGCAGCCCCGCCCAGGGGAGCACCGGGGAGCTGTTTTTT

v_gene: TRBV11-2
j_gene: TRBJ1-2
abundance: -
d_gene: -
CDR3aa: CASSFKGSYYGYTF
CDR3nt: TGTGCCAGCAGCTTTAAGGGTAGTTACTATGGCTACACCTTC

v_gene: TRBV19
j_gene: TRBJ1-1
abundance: -
d_gene: -
CDR3aa: CASSRQGRDTEAFF
CDR3nt: TGTGCCAGTAGTAGGCAGGGGAGAGACACTGAAGCTTTCTTT

v_gene: TRBV9
j_gene: TRBJ2-1
abundance: -
d_gene: -
CDR3aa: CASSGTVTSYNEQFF
CDR3nt: TGTGCCAGCAGCGGGACGGTGACCTCCTACAATGAGCAGTTCTTC

v_gene: TRBV5-4
j_gene: TRBJ2-1
abundance: -
d_gene: TRBD2
CDR3aa: CASRTGTSGGAIEQFF
CDR3nt: TGTGCCAGCAGAACCGGGACTAGCGGGGGGGCCATTGAGCAGTTCTTC

v_gene: TRBV7-2
j_gene: TRBJ2-7
abundance: -
d_gene: TRBD1
CDR3aa: CASSLDRGSSYEQYF
CDR3nt: TGTGCCAGCAGCTTGGACAGGGGATCCTCCTACGAGCAGTACTTC

v_gene: TRBV5-1
j_gene: TRBJ2-7
abundance: once
d_gene: TRBD2
CDR3aa: CASSPYSGGFMAYEQYF
CDR3nt: TGCGCCAGCAGCCCCTACTCGGGGGGGTTTATGGCCTACGAGCAGTACTTC

v_gene: TRBV5-4
j_gene: TRBJ2-2
abundance: -
d_gene: TRBD2
CDR3aa: CASSLVSGGSGELFF
CDR3nt: TGTGCCAGCAGCTTGGTTAGCGGGGGGTCCGGGGAGCTGTTTTTT

v_gene: TRBV21-1
j_gene: TRBJ2-4
abundance: few
d_gene: -
CDR3aa: CASSLPSGTIFAKNIQYF
CDR3nt: TGTGCCAGCAGCCTCCCCTCCGGGACCATCTTCGCCAAAAACATTCAGTACTTC

v_gene: TRBV30
j_gene: TRBJ1-1
abundance: -
d_gene: -
CDR3aa: CAWSGSYTEAFF
CDR3nt: TGTGCCTGGAGTGGGTCTTACACTGAAGCTTTCTTT

v_gene: TRBV7-9
j_gene: TRBJ1-5
abundance: -
d_gene: -
CDR3aa: CASSLAEQPQHF
CDR3nt: TGTGCCAGCAGCTTAGCAGAACAGCCCCAGCATTTT

v_gene: TRBV29-1
j_gene: TRBJ1-2
abundance: -
d_gene: TRBD1
CDR3aa: CSVEGQGRHGYTF
CDR3nt: TGCAGCGTTGAGGGACAGGGTAGGCATGGCTACACCTTC

v_gene: TRBV7-3
j_gene: TRBJ2-2
abundance: -
d_gene: -
CDR3aa: CASSSTGFANTGELFF
CDR3nt: TGTGCCAGCAGTTCCACAGGGTTCGCGAACACCGGGGAGCTGTTTTTT

v_gene: TRBV20-1
j_gene: TRBJ1-3
abundance: -
d_gene: -
CDR3aa: CSANPGNTIYF
CDR3nt: TGCAGTGCTAACCCCGGAAACACCATATATTTT

v_gene: TRBV25-1
j_gene: TRBJ1-1
abundance: -
d_gene: -
CDR3aa: CASSPGLARNTEAFF
CDR3nt: TGTGCCAGCAGTCCAGGGCTCGCTAGGAACACTGAAGCTTTCTTT

v_gene: TRBV18
j_gene: TRBJ1-6
abundance: -
d_gene: -
CDR3aa: CASSPYGGDNSPLHF
CDR3nt: TGTGCCAGCTCACCATACGGCGGGGACAATTCACCCCTCCACTTT

v_gene: TRBV9
j_gene: TRBJ1-6
abundance: -
d_gene: -
CDR3aa: CASSVGLLNSPLHF
CDR3nt: TGTGCCAGCAGCGTAGGCCTGTTAAATTCACCCCTCCACTTT

v_gene: TRBV29-1
j_gene: TRBJ2-5
abundance: -
d_gene: -
CDR3aa: CSVEEVGLAETQYF
CDR3nt: TGCAGCGTTGAAGAGGTGGGGCTAGCGGAGACCCAGTACTTC

v_gene: TRBV11-2
j_gene: TRBJ2-3
abundance: -
d_gene: -
CDR3aa: CASSLVRVSSRSTDTQYF
CDR3nt: TGTGCCAGCAGCTTAGTTCGGGTTTCCAGTCGGAGCACAGATACGCAGTATTTT

v_gene: TRBV7-3
j_gene: TRBJ1-2
abundance: -
d_gene: -
CDR3aa: CASSLDSQNYGYTF
CDR3nt: TGTGCCAGCAGCTTAGATTCACAAAACTATGGCTACACCTTC

v_gene: TRBV25-1
j_gene: TRBJ1-3
abundance: -
d_gene: -
CDR3aa: CATSWATSGNTIYF
CDR3nt: TGTGCCACCTCCTGGGCCACCTCTGGAAACACCATATATTTT

v_gene: TRBV5-1
j_gene: TRBJ1-4
abundance: -
d_gene: TRBD1
CDR3aa: CASRRSRDRGEKLFF
CDR3nt: TGCGCCAGCAGACGTAGCCGGGACAGAGGTGAAAAACTGTTTTTT

v_gene: TRBV7-3
j_gene: TRBJ1-1
abundance: -
d_gene: TRBD1
CDR3aa: CASSLTPGQGNTEAFF
CDR3nt: TGTGCCAGCAGCTTGACACCGGGACAGGGTAACACTGAAGCTTTCTTT

v_gene: TRBV4-1
j_gene: TRBJ1-5
abundance: -
d_gene: -
CDR3aa: CASSSPGRGQPQHF
CDR3nt: TGCGCCAGCAGCTCTCCCGGGAGGGGTCAGCCCCAGCATTTT

v_gene: TRBV5-5
j_gene: TRBJ1-5
abundance: -
d_gene: -
CDR3aa: CASSLGGGNQPQHF
CDR3nt: TGTGCCAGCAGCTTGGGTGGGGGCAATCAGCCCCAGCATTTT

v_gene: TRBV29-1
j_gene: TRBJ2-3
abundance: -
d_gene: -
CDR3aa: CSVEGGDGTDTQYF
CDR3nt: TGCAGCGTTGAAGGGGGCGATGGCACAGATACGCAGTATTTT

v_gene: TRBV19
j_gene: TRBJ2-1
abundance: few
d_gene: TRBD2
CDR3aa: CASTFGGERSYNEQFF
CDR3nt: TGTGCCAGCACGTTCGGGGGGGAAAGGTCCTACAATGAGCAGTTCTTC

v_gene: TRBV6-6
j_gene: TRBJ1-4
abundance: -
d_gene: TRBD1
CDR3aa: CASSLTGPNEKLFF
CDR3nt: TGTGCCAGCAGCTTGACAGGGCCTAATGAAAAACTGTTTTTT

v_gene: TRBV25-1
j_gene: TRBJ2-5
abundance: once
d_gene: -
CDR3aa: CASSSTWDGKETQYF
CDR3nt: TGTGCCAGCAGCTCTACTTGGGACGGCAAAGAGACCCAGTACTTC

v_gene: TRBV9
j_gene: TRBJ1-5
abundance: -
d_gene: -
CDR3aa: CASSVGMNQPQHF
CDR3nt: TGTGCCAGCAGCGTAGGGATGAATCAGCCCCAGCATTTT